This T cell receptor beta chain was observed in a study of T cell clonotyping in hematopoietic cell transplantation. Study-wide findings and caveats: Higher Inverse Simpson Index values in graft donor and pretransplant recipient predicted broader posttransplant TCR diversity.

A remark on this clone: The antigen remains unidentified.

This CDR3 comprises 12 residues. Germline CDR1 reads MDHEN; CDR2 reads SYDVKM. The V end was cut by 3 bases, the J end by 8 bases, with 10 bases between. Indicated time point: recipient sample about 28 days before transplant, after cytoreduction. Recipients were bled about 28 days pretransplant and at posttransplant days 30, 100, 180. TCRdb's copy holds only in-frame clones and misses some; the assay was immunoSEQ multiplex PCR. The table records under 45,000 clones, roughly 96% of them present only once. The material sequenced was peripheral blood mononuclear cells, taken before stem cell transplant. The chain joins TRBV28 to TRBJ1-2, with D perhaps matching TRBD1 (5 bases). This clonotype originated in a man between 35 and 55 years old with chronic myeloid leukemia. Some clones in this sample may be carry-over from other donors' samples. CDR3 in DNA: TGTGCCAGCAGTTTCCAGGGCCAGGGCTACACCTTC. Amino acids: CASSFQGQGYTF.